The next 9 T cell receptor beta chains were all read from a single sample in a study of T cells in Graves' hyperthyroidism and ophthalmopathy. Researchers took RNA transcripts and amplified the TCR beta CDR3 regions from them. The HTBI primer set drove a first-round RT-PCR of the TCR CDR3. Each CDR3 protein gets one entry after TCRdb re-called the multiplex PCR reads with MiXCR. The sample lists over 250,000 distinct CDR3 sequences; approximately 26% were seen once. The sample was blood. These receptors all come from a man in his forties with Graves' hyperthyroidism that later progressed to Graves' ophthalmopathy.

This clonotype showed up many times. J is TRBJ2-5 and V is TRBV19; D not certain. The germline V gene encodes CDR1 LNHDA and CDR2 SQIVND (reference sequence). Trimming took 7 bases from V and 1 from J, leaving 10 bases between them. The CDR3 consists of 13 residues. The CDR3 nucleotides are TGTGCCAGTAAGGAGTGGGGCCAAGAGACCCAGTACTTC. Translated: CASKEWGQETQYF.

The sample holds many counts of this clonotype. A much bigger clone sits one base away, suggesting this may be a read error. This chain links TRBV15 with TRBJ1-1; D gene unclear. The CDR3 is made up of 18 amino acids. The V end was cut by 0 bases, the J end by 5 bases, with 22 bases between. Germline lookup yields CDR1 LNHNV and CDR2 YYDKDF (reference sequence). DNA for the CDR3: TGTGCCACCAGCAGAGATTTGGCGGTAATGGATGAGCCTACTGAAGCTTTCTTT. Translated, it gives CATSRDLAVMDEPTEAFF.

Many counts were recorded for this clonotype. The chain couples TRBV3-1 to TRBJ1-1; D possibly corresponds to TRBD1 (5 bases). Trimming took off 3 bases at V and 8 bases at J, with 16 bases between the two ends. The CDR3 is made up of 14 amino acids. Germline loops: CDR1 LGHDT, CDR2 YNNKEL (reference sequence). In nucleotides, the CDR3 is TGTGCCAGCAGCCAGAACTTTGGGGGACTGGAAGCTTTCTTT. The encoded protein is CASSQNFGGLEAFF.

The chain is built from TRBV11-3 and TRBJ1-1; 7 bases match TRBD1. The CDR3 is 13 residues long. The trim removed 6 bases at V and 7 bases at J, leaving 8 bases unmatched. Per germline, CDR1 SGHNT and CDR2 YENEEA. The CDR3 DNA follows: TGTGCCAGCAGACCAACAGGGGACGGTGAAGCTTTCTTT. Translating it yields CASRPTGDGEAFF.

The gene calls are TRBV20-1 and TRBJ1-3; unclear D gene. The CDR3 is 13 amino acids. Germline V gene sequence: CDR1 DFQATT, CDR2 SNEGSKA (reference sequence). Between the trimmed V and J ends, which lost 3 bases and 2 bases, there was a span of 8 bases. The CDR3 sequence is CSARVPAGNTIYF. DNA of the CDR3: TGCAGTGCTAGGGTCCCTGCTGGAAACACCATATATTTT.

At least ten counts were recorded for this clonotype. V is TRBV6-1 and J is TRBJ2-2, with a possible D match to TRBD1 (5 bases). The CDR3 totals 11 residues. V lost 10 bases, J lost 6 bases, and 9 bases lay in between. Per germline, CDR1 MNHNS and CDR2 SASEGT. The CDR3: CATQGSGELFF. CDR3 in DNA: TGTGCCACCCAGGGATCCGGGGAGCTGTTTTTT.

This clonotype was seen repeatedly, ten times or more. The chain combines TRBV20-1 with TRBJ1-5, with D uncertain. CDR1 is DFQATT, CDR2 SNEGSKA, per germline (reference sequence). Trimming cost V 0 bases and J 0 bases, with 9 bases left between them. The CDR3 length is 15 residues. Here the CDR3 reads CSARELTPSNQPQHF. CDR3 coding DNA: TGCAGTGCTAGAGAACTGACACCTAGCAATCAGCCCCAGCATTTT.

The chain links TRBV7-8 to TRBJ2-7; the match to TRBD2 covers 7 bases. V shed 5 bases and J 2 bases; nucleotides not matched to a gene: 9. The CDR3 has 15 residues. Germline V CDR1 and CDR2: SGHVS, FQNEAQ. The CDR3 DNA follows: TGTGCCAGCAGCATGCCCCCAGCGGGGCCCTACGAGCAGTACTTC. Translation gives CASSMPPAGPYEQYF.

This chain connects TRBV7-8 to TRBJ2-7; the D is unclear. With 2 bases removed from V and 3 bases from J, the gap between germline ends came to 8 bases. The CDR3 runs 13 residues. CDR1 is SGHVS, CDR2 FQNEAQ, per germline. The CDR3 coding sequence is TGTGCCAGCAGCTTAAATGGCTACTACGAGCAGTACTTC. It encodes CASSLNGYYEQYF.